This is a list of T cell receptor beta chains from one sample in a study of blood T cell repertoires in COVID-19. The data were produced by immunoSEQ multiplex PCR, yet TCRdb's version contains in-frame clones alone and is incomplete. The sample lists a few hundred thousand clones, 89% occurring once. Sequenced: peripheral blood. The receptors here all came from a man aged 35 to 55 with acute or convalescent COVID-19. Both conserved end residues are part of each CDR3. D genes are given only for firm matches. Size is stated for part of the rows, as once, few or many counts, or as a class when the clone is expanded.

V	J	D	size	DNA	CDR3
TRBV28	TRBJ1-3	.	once	TGTGCCATCAGGACAGGAAACACCATATATTTT	CAIRTGNTIYF
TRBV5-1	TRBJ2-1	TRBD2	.	TGCGCCAGCAGCCAAGGACTAGCGGGGAACAATGAGCAGTTCTTC	CASSQGLAGNNEQFF
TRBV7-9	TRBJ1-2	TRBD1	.	TGTGCCAGCATCACCGGACAGGGAAACTATGGCTACACCTTC	CASITGQGNYGYTF
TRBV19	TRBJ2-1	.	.	TGTGCCAGTATCACGGACAGTAACGATGAGCAGTTCTTC	CASITDSNDEQFF
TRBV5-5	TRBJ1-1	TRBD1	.	TGTGCCAGCAGCTTGGATCCAGGGGGGACTGAAGCTTTCTTT	CASSLDPGGTEAFF
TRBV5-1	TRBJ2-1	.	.	TGCGCCAGCAGCTTGGAGAGGGGGTCCGATGAGCAGTTCTTC	CASSLERGSDEQFF
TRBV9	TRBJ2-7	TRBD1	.	TGTGCCAGCAGCGCGACAGGGGGCGCGGGGGAGCAGTACTTC	CASSATGGAGEQYF
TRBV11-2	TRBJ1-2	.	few	TGTGCCAGCAGCGCAGAGGGCAACTATGGCTACACCTTC	CASSAEGNYGYTF
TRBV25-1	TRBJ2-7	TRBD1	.	TGTGCCAGCAGTGAAGGACAGGGGGCAGACGAGCAGTACTTC	CASSEGQGADEQYF
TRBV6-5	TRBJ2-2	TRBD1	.	TGTGCCAGCAGTTACGAGACAGGGGGCAGGATCGGGGAGCTGTTTTTT	CASSYETGGRIGELFF
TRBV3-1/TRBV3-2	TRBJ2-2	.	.	TGTGCCAGCAGCCCAATTACTGTGAACACCGGGGAGCTGTTTTTT	CASSPITVNTGELFF
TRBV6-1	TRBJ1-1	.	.	TGTGCCAGCAGTGAATTGTTGGGGGCTGGGGGAACTGAAGCTTTCTTT	CASSELLGAGGTEAFF
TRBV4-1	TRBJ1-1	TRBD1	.	TGCGCCAGCAGCCATCCCAGGGGGACAGGGCTGAACACTGAAGCTTTCTTT	CASSHPRGTGLNTEAFF
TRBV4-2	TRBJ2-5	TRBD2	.	TGTGCCAGCAGCCAACGACTAGCGGGGGAGGTTGAGACCCAGTACTTC	CASSQRLAGEVETQYF
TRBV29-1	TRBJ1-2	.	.	TGCAGCGTTGAAGAGGGGCGGGGTGGCTACACCTTC	CSVEEGRGGYTF
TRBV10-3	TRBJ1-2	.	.	TGTGCCATCAGTGGTTTTTACAGGGATCACGGTAACTATGGCTACACCTTC	CAISGFYRDHGNYGYTF
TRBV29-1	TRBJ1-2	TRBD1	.	TGCAGCGTTGCCGGGACAGGGGGTGGCTATGGCTACACCTTC	CSVAGTGGGYGYTF
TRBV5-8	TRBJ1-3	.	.	TGTGCCAGCACCCTACGATTAAGTGGCACCATATATTTT	CASTLRLSGTIYF
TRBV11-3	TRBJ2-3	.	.	TGTGCCAGCAGCCCCTCGAGAGGGACAGATACGCAGTATTTT	CASSPSRGTDTQYF
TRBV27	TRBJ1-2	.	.	TGTGCCAGCAAGGGAAGACAGAATTCCTATGGCTACACCTTC	CASKGRQNSYGYTF
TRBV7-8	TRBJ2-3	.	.	TGTGCCAGCAGCTTACCAGCGAGAGGGGAGGACTATACGCAGTATTTT	CASSLPARGEDYTQYF
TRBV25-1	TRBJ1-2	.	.	TGTGCCAGCAGTGAATATATATCCCCGGGAGTCTATGGCTACACCTTC	CASSEYISPGVYGYTF
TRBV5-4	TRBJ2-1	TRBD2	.	TGTGCCAGCACCAGTTCGGGGGGGATCTACAATGAGCAGTTCTTC	CASTSSGGIYNEQFF
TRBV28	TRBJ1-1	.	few	TGTGCCAGCAGTTTAAGGCCGGGTTTAGCTTTCTTT	CASSLRPGLAFF
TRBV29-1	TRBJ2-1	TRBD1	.	TGCAGCGTGGGGACAGGGGCCTACAATGAGCAGTTCTTC	CSVGTGAYNEQFF
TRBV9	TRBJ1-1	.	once	TGTGCCAGCAGCGTGTCTCGGGGACAACTAAACACTGAAGCTTTCTTT	CASSVSRGQLNTEAFF
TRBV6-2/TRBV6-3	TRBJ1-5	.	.	TGTGCCAGCAGTTACGTCGGAGGTAGCAATCAGCCCCAGCATTTT	CASSYVGGSNQPQHF
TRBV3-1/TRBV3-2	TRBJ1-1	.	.	TGTGCCAGCAGCCGATCCGACAGGAACACTGAAGCTTTCTTT	CASSRSDRNTEAFF